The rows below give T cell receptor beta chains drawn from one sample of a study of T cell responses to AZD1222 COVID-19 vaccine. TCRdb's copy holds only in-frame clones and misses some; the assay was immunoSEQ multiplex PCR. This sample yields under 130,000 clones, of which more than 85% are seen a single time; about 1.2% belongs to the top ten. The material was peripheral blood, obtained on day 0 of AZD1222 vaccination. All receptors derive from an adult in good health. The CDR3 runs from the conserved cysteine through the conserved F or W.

CDR3 protein: CATSGDRGQYANEKLFF
V gene: TRBV15
J gene: TRBJ1-4

CDR3 protein: CASSLGRGDTQYF
V gene: TRBV28
J gene: TRBJ2-3

CDR3 protein: CASSRTGSYEQYF
V gene: TRBV6-2/TRBV6-3
J gene: TRBJ2-7

CDR3 protein: CASSLDGGGYEQYF
V gene: TRBV11-2
J gene: TRBJ2-7

CDR3 protein: CASSQSWGSNQPQHF
V gene: TRBV23-1
J gene: TRBJ1-5

CDR3 protein: CSVSGTVSYEQYF
V gene: TRBV29-1
J gene: TRBJ2-7

CDR3 protein: CASGSEVYEQYF
V gene: TRBV6-5
J gene: TRBJ2-7

CDR3 protein: CASSPSGFIADTQYF
V gene: TRBV18
J gene: TRBJ2-3

CDR3 protein: CASSLGGRGADQPQHF
V gene: TRBV11-2
J gene: TRBJ1-5

CDR3 protein: CASSLGVSYEQYF
V gene: TRBV7-8
J gene: TRBJ2-7

CDR3 protein: CASSQAVLYGYTF
V gene: TRBV3-1/TRBV3-2
J gene: TRBJ1-2

CDR3 protein: CASSEGTGPGELFF
V gene: TRBV6-1
J gene: TRBJ2-2

CDR3 protein: CATSTGQGHTGELFF
V gene: TRBV24-1
J gene: TRBJ2-2

CDR3 protein: CASSLPLSGSSYNEQFF
V gene: TRBV28
J gene: TRBJ2-1

CDR3 protein: CASSWGQGNTEAFF
V gene: TRBV11-3
J gene: TRBJ1-1

CDR3 protein: CSVESYTDTQYF
V gene: TRBV29-1
J gene: TRBJ2-3

CDR3 protein: CASSGSGTVPHNSPLHF
V gene: TRBV6-6
J gene: TRBJ1-6